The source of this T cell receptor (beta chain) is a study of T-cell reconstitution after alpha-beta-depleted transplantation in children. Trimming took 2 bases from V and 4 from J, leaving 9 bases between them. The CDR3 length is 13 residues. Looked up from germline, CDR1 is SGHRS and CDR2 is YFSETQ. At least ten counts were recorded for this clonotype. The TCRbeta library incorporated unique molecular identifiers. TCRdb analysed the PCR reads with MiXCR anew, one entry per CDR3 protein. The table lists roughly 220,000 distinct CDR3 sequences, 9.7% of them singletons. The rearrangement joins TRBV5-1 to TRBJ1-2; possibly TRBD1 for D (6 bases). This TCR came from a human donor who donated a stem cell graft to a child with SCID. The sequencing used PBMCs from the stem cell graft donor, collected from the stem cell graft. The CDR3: CASSFPGAYGYTF. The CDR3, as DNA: TGCGCCAGCAGCTTTCCGGGGGCCTATGGCTACACCTTC.